This TCR beta chain was profiled in a study of vaccination and CD4 T cells after COVID-19 (dated by TCRdb to the early 2020s). About the full investigation: Convalescent patients had a positive SARS-CoV-2 result on nasal swab PCR, and of these patients, several had mild disease and one had severe disease. The time from the second vaccine dose to post-vaccine blood sampling had a median of roughly 70 days and ranged from about 13 to 250 days. Each participant got two doses of either the Pfizer-BioNTech BNT162b2 vaccine (n=8) or the Moderna mRNA-1273 vaccine (n=2). Post-COVID blood samples were collected from convalescent patients a median of roughly 100 days after diagnosis, with a range of about 30 to 161 days. The convalescent cohort included six males and four females, with two Hispanic individuals, seven Caucasians, two Asians and one multiracial person. For a few convalescent patients, samples were collected at an early post-vaccination timepoint (day 14) as well as at a late post-vaccination timepoint (days 161 to 241). In ten to eleven COVID-19 convalescent patients and a few infection-naive healthy vaccine recipients, researchers compared the spike-specific CD4+ TCR repertoire from before mRNA vaccination with the repertoire from after. What the authors observed across the whole study: The study included relatively few convalescent patients and did not analyze early timepoints after natural infection. The median count of SARS-CoV-2-reactive clonotypes went up from 20 to 25 after infection to about 40 after vaccination, although the change was not significant. Among the post-vaccine SARS-CoV-2-reactive clones in convalescent patients, a median about 87% showed up only after vaccination, which suggests vaccine-specific priming. Nearly all vaccine-specific clones in convalescent patients (304 of 307) were mono-reactive for SARS-CoV-2 spike rather than cross-reactive with common cold coronaviruses.

The time point label, read with the paper, signifies: late sampling 161 to 241 days after vaccination in a few convalescent patients. The positive SARS-CoV-2 PCR tests of the convalescent patients were dated from March to December 2020, before the Alpha, Beta and Delta variants emerged in the United States. Ficoll-Paque Plus gradient centrifugation was used to isolate PBMCs from whole blood, and the isolated PBMCs were then either used fresh or cryopreserved at -140C. Turning to this clonotype: Its antigen is not yet known. Base qualities are missing; no much larger clone stands one base away.

The receptor library was made with PCR. The sequencer was an Illumina iSeq 100. Turning to the authors' computational methods: Non-productive sequences were removed, and CDR3s that did not start with C, did not end with F or W, or were shorter than 7 amino acids were discarded. CDR3 homology was assessed with Levenshtein distances (stringdist) and unrooted phylogenetic trees (ape) in R version 3.6.1. TCRdb's own reprocessing of the public reads used fastp at Q25 and MiXCR and kept productive beta chains. Rows with a matching CDR3 protein are joined into one entry that keeps the most common DNA and genes. TCRdb's processing, not the authors', yielded these V and J calls. The sample profile shows over 25,000 distinct CDR3 sequences; 50% of them were found once. Roughly 5% of the sample goes to the ten largest clones. V is shortened by 0 bases, J by 5 bases, and the region joining them spans 8 bases. CDR1 is given as SGHVS and CDR2 as FQNEAQ, both from the germline V gene. The CDR3 holds 14 amino acids from the cysteine to the phenylalanine. This entry keeps only the CDR3 DNA: 42 bases, framed from base 1.

The origin of this receptor is a human donor who had recovered from COVID-19. The chain employs TRBV7-8 and TRBJ2-1, with no confidently assigned D gene. Material: CD4+ T cells from blood, obtained about 7 months after SARS-CoV-2 vaccination. Here the CDR3 is given as CASSLAVSHNEQFF. The sequenced DNA: TGTGCCAGCAGCTTAGCGGTCAGCCACAATGAGCAGTTCTTC.